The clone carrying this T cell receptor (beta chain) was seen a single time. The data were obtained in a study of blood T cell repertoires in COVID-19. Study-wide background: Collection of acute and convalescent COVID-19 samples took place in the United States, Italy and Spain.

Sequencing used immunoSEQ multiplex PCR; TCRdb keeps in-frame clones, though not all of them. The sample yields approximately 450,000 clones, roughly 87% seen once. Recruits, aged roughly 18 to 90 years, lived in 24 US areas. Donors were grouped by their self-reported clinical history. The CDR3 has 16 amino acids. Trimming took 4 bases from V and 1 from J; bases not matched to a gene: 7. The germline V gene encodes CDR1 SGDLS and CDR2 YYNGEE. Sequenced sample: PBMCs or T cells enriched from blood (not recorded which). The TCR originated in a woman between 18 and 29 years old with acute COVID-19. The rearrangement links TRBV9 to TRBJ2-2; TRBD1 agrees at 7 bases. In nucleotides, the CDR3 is TGTGCCAGCAGCCCTCCGACAGGGAAGAACACCGGGGAGCTGTTTTTT. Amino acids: CASSPPTGKNTGELFF.